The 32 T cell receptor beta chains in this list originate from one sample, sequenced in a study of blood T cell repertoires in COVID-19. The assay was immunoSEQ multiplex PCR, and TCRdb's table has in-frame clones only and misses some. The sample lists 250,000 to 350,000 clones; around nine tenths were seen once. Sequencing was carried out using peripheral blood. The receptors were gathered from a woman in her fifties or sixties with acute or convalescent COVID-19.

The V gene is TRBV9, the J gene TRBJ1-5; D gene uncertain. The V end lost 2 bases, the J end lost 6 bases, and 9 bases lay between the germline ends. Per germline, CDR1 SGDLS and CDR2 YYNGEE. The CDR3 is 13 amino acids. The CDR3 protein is CASSVGEGQPQHF. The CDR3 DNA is TGTGCCAGCAGCGTTGGGGAGGGTCAGCCCCAGCATTTT.

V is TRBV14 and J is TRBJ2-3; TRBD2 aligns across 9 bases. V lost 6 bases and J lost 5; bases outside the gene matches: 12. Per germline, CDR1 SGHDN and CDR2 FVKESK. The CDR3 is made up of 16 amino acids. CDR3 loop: CASSQRSGGFGDTQYF. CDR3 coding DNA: TGTGCCAGCAGTCAGCGCAGCGGGGGGTTTGGAGATACGCAGTATTTT.

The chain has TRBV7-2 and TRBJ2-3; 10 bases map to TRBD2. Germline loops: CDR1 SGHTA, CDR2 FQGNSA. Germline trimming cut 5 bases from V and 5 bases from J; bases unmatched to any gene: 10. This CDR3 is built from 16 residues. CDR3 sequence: CASSPGSGGVQDTQYF. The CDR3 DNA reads TGTGCCAGCAGCCCCGGGAGCGGGGGGGTCCAAGATACGCAGTATTTT.

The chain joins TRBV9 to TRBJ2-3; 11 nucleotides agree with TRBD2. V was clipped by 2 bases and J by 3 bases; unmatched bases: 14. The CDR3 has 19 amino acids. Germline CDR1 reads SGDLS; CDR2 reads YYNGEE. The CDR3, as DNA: TGTGCCAGCAGCGTGGCGTTCACCAGAACTAGCGGGAGTACAGATACGCAGTATTTT. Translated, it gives CASSVAFTRTSGSTDTQYF.

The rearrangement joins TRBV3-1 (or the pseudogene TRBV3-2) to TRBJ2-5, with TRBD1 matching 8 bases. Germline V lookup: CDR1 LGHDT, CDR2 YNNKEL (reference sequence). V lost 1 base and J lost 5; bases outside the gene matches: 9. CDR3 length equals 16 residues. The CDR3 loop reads CASSQALGQVRETQYF. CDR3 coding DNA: TGTGCCAGCAGCCAAGCCCTGGGACAGGTGAGGGAGACCCAGTACTTC.

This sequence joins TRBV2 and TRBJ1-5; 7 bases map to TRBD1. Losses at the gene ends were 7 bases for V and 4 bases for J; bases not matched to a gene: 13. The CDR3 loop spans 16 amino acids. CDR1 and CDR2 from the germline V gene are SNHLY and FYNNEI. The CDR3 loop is CASKGVGGLGNQPQHF. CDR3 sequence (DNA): TGTGCCAGCAAGGGGGTAGGGGGCTTAGGAAATCAGCCCCAGCATTTT. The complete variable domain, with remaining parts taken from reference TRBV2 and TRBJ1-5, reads EPEVTQTPSHQVTQMGQEVILRCVPISNHLYFYWYRQILGQKVEFLVSFYNNEISEKSEIFDDQFSVERPDGSNFTLKIRSTKLEDSAMYFCASKGVGGLGNQPQHFGDGTRLSIL.

The CDR3 DNA reads as TGCAGCGTTGTGACACGGTATAACACTGAAGCTTTCTTT. Residues: CSVVTRYNTEAFF. V and J are TRBV29-1 and TRBJ1-1; no clear D gene. The V gene lost 4 bases and the J gene lost 2 bases, with 11 bases spanning the gap. The CDR3 loop spans 13 amino acids. Looked up from germline, CDR1 is SQVTM and CDR2 is ANQGSEA.

CDR3 protein: CATAGNSNQPQHF. The CDR3 nucleotides are TGTGCCACCGCGGGGAATAGCAATCAGCCCCAGCATTTT. The genes are TRBV24-1 and TRBJ1-5; no clear D gene. V lost 9 bases, J lost 0 bases, and 8 bases lay in between. Germline CDR1 is KGHDR and CDR2 is SFDVKD. This CDR3 region has 13 residues.

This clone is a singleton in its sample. CDR3 in amino acids: CSASMTAGGQPQHF. The CDR3 DNA follows: TGCAGTGCGAGTATGACAGCCGGGGGTCAGCCCCAGCATTTT. The rearrangement uses TRBV20-1 and TRBJ1-5; TRBD1 might be the D (5 bases). CDR3 length: 14 residues. CDR1 is DFQATT, CDR2 SNEGSKA, per germline (reference sequence). Trimming pared 6 bases from V and 6 bases from J, leaving 18 bases between.

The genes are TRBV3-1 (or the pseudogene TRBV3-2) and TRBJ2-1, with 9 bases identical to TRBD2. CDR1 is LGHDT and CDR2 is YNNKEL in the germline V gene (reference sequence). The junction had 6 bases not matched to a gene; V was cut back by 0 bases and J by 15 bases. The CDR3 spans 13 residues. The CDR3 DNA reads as TGTGCCAGCAGCCAAGATATCGCGGGAGGGCGGTTCTTC. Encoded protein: CASSQDIAGGRFF.

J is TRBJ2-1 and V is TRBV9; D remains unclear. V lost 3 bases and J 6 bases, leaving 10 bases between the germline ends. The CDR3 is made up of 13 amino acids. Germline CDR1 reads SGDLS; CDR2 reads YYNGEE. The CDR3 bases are TGTGCCAGCAGCGGCCACGGGTCCAATGAGCAGTTCTTC. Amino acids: CASSGHGSNEQFF.

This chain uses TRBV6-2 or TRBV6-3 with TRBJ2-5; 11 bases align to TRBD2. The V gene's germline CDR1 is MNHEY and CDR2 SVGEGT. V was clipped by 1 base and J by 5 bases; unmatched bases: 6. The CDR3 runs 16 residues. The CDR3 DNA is TGTGCCAGCAGTTACTGGGGACTAGCGGAGGGGGAGACCCAGTACTTC. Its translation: CASSYWGLAEGETQYF.

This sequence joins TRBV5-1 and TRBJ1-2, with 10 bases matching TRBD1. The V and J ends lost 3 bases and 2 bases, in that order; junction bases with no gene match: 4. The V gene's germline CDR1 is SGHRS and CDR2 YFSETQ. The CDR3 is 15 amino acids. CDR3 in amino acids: CASSWGQGQNYGYTF. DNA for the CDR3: TGCGCCAGCAGCTGGGGACAGGGGCAGAACTATGGCTACACCTTC. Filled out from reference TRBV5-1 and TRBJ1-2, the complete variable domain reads KAGVTQTPRYLIKTRGQQVTLSCSPISGHRSVSWYQQTPGQGLQFLFEYFSETQRNKGNFPGRFSGRQFSNSRSEMNVSTLELGDSALYLCASSWGQGQNYGYTFGSGTRLTVV.

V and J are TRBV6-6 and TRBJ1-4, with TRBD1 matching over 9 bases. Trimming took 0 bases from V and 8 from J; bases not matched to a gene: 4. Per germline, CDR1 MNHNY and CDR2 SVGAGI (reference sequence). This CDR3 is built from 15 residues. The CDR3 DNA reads TGTGCCAGCAGTTACTCAGGACAGGGGCGAGAAAAACTGTTTTTT. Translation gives CASSYSGQGREKLFF.

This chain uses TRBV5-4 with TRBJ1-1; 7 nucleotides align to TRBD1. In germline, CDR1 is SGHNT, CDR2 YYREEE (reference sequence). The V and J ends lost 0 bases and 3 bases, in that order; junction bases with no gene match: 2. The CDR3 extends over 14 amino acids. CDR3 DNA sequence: TGTGCCAGCAGCTTGGTGGGACAGTACACTGAAGCTTTCTTT. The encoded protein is CASSLVGQYTEAFF.

This chain's CDR3 is CATSDLLKGANEQYF. The CDR3 nucleotides read TGTGCCACCAGTGATTTGCTGAAGGGGGCGAATGAGCAGTACTTC. This chain links TRBV24-1 with TRBJ2-7, with TRBD1 identical over 7 bases. V shed 0 bases, J shed 7 bases, and the junction held 8 bases outside the gene matches. The CDR3 sequence is 15 residues long. Germline V lookup: CDR1 KGHDR, CDR2 SFDVKD.

The CDR3 is CATSRDRLAGYYEQYF. CDR3 coding DNA: TGTGCCACCAGCAGAGATCGACTAGCGGGCTACTACGAGCAGTACTTC. The chain uses TRBV15 and TRBJ2-7, with 10 bases identical to TRBD2. CDR3 size: 16 residues. Trimming at V came to 0 bases and at J to 3 bases, leaving 5 bases not matched to a gene. Germline V CDR1 and CDR2: LNHNV, YYDKDF (reference sequence).

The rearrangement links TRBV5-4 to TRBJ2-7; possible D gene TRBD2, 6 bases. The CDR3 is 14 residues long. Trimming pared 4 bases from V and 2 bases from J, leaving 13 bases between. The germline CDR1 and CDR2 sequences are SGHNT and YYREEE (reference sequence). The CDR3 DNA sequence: TGTGCCAGCAGCCCGACTAGACCCCCCTACGAGCAGTACTTC. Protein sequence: CASSPTRPPYEQYF.

CDR3 in amino acids: CASGQGRGDTEAFF. CDR3 nucleotide sequence: TGTGCCAGCGGACAGGGAAGAGGGGACACTGAAGCTTTCTTT. This chain joins TRBV5-5 and TRBJ1-1; 8 nucleotides align to TRBD1. This CDR3 comprises 14 residues. Trimming removed 7 bases from V and 3 bases from J; junction bases left unmatched: 8. CDR1 is SGHKS and CDR2 is YYEKEE in the germline V gene (reference sequence).

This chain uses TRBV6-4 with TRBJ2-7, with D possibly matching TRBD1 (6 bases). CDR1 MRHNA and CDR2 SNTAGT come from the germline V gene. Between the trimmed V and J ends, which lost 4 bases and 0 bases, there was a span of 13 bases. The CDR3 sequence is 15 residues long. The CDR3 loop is CASSGPGARSYEQYF. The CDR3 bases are TGTGCCAGCAGTGGGCCAGGGGCCCGCTCCTACGAGCAGTACTTC.

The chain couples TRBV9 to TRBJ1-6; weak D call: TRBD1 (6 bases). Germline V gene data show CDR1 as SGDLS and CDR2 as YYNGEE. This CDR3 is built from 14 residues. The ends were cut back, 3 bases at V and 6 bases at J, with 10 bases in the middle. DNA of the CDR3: TGTGCCAGCAGCGCCACAGGGATTAATTCACCCCTCCACTTT. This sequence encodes CASSATGINSPLHF.

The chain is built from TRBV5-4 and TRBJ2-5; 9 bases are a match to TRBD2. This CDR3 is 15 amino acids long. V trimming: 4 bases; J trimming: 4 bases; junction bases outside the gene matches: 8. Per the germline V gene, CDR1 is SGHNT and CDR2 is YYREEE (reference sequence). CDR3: CASSPSGGRIETQYF. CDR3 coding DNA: TGTGCCAGCAGCCCCAGCGGGGGGCGCATAGAGACCCAGTACTTC.

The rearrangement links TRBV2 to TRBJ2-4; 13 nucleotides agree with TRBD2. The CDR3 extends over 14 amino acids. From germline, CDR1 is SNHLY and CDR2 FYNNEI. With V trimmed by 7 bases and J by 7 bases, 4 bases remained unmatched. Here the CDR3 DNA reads TGTGCCAGCAAGGGACTAGCGGGGTATAACATTCAGTACTTC. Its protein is CASKGLAGYNIQYF.

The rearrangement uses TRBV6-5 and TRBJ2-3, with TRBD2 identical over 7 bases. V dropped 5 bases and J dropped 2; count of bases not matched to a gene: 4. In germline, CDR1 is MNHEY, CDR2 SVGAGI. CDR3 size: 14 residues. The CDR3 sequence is CASSLTSFTDTQYF. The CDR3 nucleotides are TGTGCCAGCAGTCTGACTAGCTTCACAGATACGCAGTATTTT.

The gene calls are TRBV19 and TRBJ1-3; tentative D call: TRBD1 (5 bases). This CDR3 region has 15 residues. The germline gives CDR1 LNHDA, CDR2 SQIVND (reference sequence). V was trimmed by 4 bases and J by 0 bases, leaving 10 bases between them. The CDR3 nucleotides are TGTGCCAGTAGTAAGACAGCCGTCTCTGGAAACACCATATATTTT. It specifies CASSKTAVSGNTIYF.

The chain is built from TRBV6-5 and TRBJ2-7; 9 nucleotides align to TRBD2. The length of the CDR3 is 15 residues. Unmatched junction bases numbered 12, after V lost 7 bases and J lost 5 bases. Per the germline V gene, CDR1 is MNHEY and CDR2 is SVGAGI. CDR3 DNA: TGTGCCAGCACCCCCCCCAGCGGGGGGTTCAACGAGCAGTACTTC. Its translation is CASTPPSGGFNEQYF.

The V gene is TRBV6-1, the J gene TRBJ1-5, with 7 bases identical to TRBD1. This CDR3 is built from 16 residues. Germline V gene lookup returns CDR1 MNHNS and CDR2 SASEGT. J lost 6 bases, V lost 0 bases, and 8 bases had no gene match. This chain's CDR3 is CASSEAKRGPGQPQHF. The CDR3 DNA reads TGTGCCAGCAGTGAAGCAAAAAGGGGGCCTGGTCAGCCCCAGCATTTT.

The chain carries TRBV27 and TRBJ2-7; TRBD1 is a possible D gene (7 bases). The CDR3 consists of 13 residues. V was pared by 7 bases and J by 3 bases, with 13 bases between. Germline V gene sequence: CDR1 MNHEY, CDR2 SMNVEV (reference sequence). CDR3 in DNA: TGTGCCAGCACAGGAGGGACAGTCTACGAGCAGTACTTC. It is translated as CASTGGTVYEQYF.

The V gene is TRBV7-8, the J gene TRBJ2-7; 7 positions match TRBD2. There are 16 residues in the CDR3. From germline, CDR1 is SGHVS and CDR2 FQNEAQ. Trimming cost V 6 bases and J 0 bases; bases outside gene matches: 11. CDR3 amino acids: CASRSSGDFSSYEQYF. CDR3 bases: TGTGCCAGCAGATCAAGCGGGGACTTCAGCTCCTACGAGCAGTACTTC. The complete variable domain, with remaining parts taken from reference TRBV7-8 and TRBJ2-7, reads GAGVSQSPRYKVAKRGQDVALRCDPISGHVSLFWYQQALGQGPEFLTYFQNEAQLDKSGLPSDRFFAERPEGSVSTLKIQRTQQEDSAVYLCASRSSGDFSSYEQYFGPGTRLTVT.

The CDR3 DNA is TGCGCCAGCAGCCAAGCCTTGGTCGGGCAAGAGACCCAGTACTTC. Its protein product is CASSQALVGQETQYF. The V gene is TRBV4-1, the J gene TRBJ2-5; no reliable D call. The germline V gene encodes CDR1 MGHRA and CDR2 YSYEKL. The CDR3 length is 15 residues. With 1 base removed from V and 2 bases from J, the gap between germline ends came to 11 bases.

DNA of the CDR3: TGTGCCAGCAACCCGGGGGGAAGGGGTGAGACCCAGTACTTC. Translating gives CASNPGGRGETQYF. The rearrangement uses TRBV7-8 and TRBJ2-5; 7 bases fit TRBD2. Trimming cost V 7 bases and J 5 bases; bases outside gene matches: 10. This CDR3 spans 14 amino acids. Germline lookup yields CDR1 SGHVS and CDR2 FQNEAQ. The full variable domain, its missing parts supplied by reference TRBV7-8 and TRBJ2-5, is GAGVSQSPRYKVAKRGQDVALRCDPISGHVSLFWYQQALGQGPEFLTYFQNEAQLDKSGLPSDRFFAERPEGSVSTLKIQRTQQEDSAVYLCASNPGGRGETQYFGPGTRLLVL.

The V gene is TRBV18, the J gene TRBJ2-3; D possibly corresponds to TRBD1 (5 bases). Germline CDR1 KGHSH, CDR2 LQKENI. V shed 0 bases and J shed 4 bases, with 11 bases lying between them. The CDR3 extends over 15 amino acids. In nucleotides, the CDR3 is TGTGCCAGCTCACCACCGTATAGCAGGGCAGATACGCAGTATTTT. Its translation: CASSPPYSRADTQYF.